This T cell receptor (beta chain) is drawn from a study of preoperative IRX-2 immunotherapy in early breast cancer. Treatment of the sample: preoperative locoregional IRX-2 cytokine immunotherapy. Samples came from a phase Ib trial of preoperative locoregional IRX-2 cytokine immunotherapy. The ends lost 7 bases at V and 3 bases at J; junction bases unmatched: 8. Germline lookup yields CDR1 LNHDA and CDR2 SQIVND (reference sequence). The CDR3 sequence is 14 residues long. The protocol was immunoSEQ multiplex PCR, while the TCRdb copy is restricted to in-frame clones and leaves out a portion. The data contain 30,000 to 35,000 clones, about 96% of them singletons.

This specimen was collected from a patient treated with IRX-2 immunotherapy. The receptor was derived from a human donor with breast cancer. This sequence joins TRBV19 and TRBJ1-1; 7 positions match TRBD1. CDR3 nucleotide sequence: TGTGCCAGTACCGAAATACAGGGGCACACTGAAGCTTTCTTT. It encodes CASTEIQGHTEAFF.